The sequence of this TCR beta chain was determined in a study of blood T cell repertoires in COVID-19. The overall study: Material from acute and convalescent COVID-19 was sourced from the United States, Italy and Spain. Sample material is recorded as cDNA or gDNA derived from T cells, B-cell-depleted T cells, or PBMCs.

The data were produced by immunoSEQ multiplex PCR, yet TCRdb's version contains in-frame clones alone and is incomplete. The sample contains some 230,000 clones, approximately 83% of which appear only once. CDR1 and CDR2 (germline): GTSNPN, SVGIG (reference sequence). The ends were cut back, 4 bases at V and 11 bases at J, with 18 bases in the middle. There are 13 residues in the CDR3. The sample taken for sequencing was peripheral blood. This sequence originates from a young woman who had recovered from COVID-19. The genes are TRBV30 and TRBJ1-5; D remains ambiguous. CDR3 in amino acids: CAWTEGSLGTQHF. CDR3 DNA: TGTGCCTGGACTGAGGGAAGCCTGGGGACCCAGCATTTT.